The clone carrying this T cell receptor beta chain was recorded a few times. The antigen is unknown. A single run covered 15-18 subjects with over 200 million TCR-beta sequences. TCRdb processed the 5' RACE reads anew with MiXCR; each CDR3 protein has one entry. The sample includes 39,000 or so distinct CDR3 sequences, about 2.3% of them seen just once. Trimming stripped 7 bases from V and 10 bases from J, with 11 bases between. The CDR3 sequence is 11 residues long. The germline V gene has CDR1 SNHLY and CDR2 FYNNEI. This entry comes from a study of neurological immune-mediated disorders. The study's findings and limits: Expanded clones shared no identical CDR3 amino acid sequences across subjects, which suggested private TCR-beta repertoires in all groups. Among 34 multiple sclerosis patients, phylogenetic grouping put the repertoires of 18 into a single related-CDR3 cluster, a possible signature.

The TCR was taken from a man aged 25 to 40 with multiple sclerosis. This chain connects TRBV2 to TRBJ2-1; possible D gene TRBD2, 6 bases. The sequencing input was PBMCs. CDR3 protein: CASKEGYEQFF. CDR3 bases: TGTGCCAGCAAGGAGGGATACGAGCAGTTCTTC.